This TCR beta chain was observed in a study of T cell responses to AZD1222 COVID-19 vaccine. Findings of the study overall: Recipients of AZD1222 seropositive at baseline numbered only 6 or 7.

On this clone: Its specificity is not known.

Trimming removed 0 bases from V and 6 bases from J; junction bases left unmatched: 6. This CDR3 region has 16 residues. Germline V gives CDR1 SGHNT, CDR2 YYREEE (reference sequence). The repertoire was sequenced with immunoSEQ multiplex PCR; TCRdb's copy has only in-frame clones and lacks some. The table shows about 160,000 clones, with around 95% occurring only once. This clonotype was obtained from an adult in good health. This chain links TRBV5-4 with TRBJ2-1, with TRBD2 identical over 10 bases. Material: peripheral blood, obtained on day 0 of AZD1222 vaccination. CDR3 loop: CASSLGTSGGGNEQFF. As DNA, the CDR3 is TGTGCCAGCAGCTTGGGGACTAGCGGTGGAGGCAATGAGCAGTTCTTC.